These T cell receptor beta chains were read from a single sample in a study of blood T cells in healthy people across ages. TCRdb analysed the 5' RACE reads with MiXCR anew, one entry per CDR3 protein. The sample lists more than 600,000 distinct CDR3 sequences, 20% to 30% occurring once. These data also featured in a second study, about T cells of mothers and their children.

Sequenced: blood. The receptors originated from a boy aged 5-17 years in good health. CDR3s include the opening cysteine and the closing phenylalanine or tryptophan. Fields, in order: V gene, clone size, D gene, J gene, CDR3 DNA, CDR3 protein. A D gene is named only where the DNA matches it firmly. The size of a clone is reported for some rows only, either as once, few or many, or as a class for expanded clones.

>TRBV2|-|-|TRBJ2-1
TGTGCCAGCAGTATAGCCCGGGACTACAATGAGCAGTTCTTC
CASSIARDYNEQFF
>TRBV27|few|-|TRBJ1-1
TGTGCCAGCAGTTTTACCCCGGGCACTGAAGCTTTCTTT
CASSFTPGTEAFF
>TRBV28|-|-|TRBJ2-1
TGTGCCATCACCGGGACCCCATACAATGAGCAGTTCTTC
CAITGTPYNEQFF
>TRBV27|few|-|TRBJ1-4
TGTGCCAGCAGTTCGTTAGGGGGAGGTGAAAAACTGTTTTTT
CASSSLGGGEKLFF
>TRBV20-1|-|TRBD1|TRBJ2-7
TGCAGTGGAGGGACAGAGCCTACCTACGAGCAGTACTTC
CSGGTEPTYEQYF
>TRBV2|-|-|TRBJ1-3
TGTGCCAGCAGTGAATTCCAGGCTAACTCTGGAAACACCATATATTTT
CASSEFQANSGNTIYF
>TRBV9|-|-|TRBJ1-2
TGTGCCAGCAGCGTCCTAGACCTCTATGGCTACACCTTC
CASSVLDLYGYTF
>TRBV7-9|-|-|TRBJ2-5
TGTGCCAGCGGCCGAGGGGGGAAAGAGACCCAGTACTTC
CASGRGGKETQYF
>TRBV11-3|-|-|TRBJ2-5
TGTGCCAGCTCGAATCGGCGGGTCCAAGAGACCCAGTACTTC
CASSNRRVQETQYF
>TRBV11-2|-|-|TRBJ2-1
TGTGCCAGCAGCGCGTCTTCTGCCTACAATGAGCAGTTCTTC
CASSASSAYNEQFF
>TRBV4-2|-|TRBD2|TRBJ2-1
TGTGCCAGCAGCCAAACTACTAGCGGGGGGGCCGTTTTCTACAATGAGCAGTTCTTC
CASSQTTSGGAVFYNEQFF
>TRBV5-1|few|-|TRBJ2-1
TGCGCCAGCAGCCGGACGGGGACTGCAAATGAGCAGTTCTTC
CASSRTGTANEQFF
>TRBV29-1|few|TRBD2|TRBJ2-3
TGCAGCGCACCACTAGCGAGTTCAGATACGCAGTATTTT
CSAPLASSDTQYF
>TRBV7-3|few|-|TRBJ2-5
TGTGCCAGCAGCTTAGGTATAGGTGGGGGCCAAGAGACCCAGTACTTC
CASSLGIGGGQETQYF
>TRBV28|-|-|TRBJ2-1
TGTGCCAGCAGTCCCGGGGGACAGATTCTCAATGAGCAGTTCTTC
CASSPGGQILNEQFF
>TRBV28|-|-|TRBJ1-3
TGTGCCAGCAGTTTAGGTGGCACCCGTGGAAACACCATATATTTT
CASSLGGTRGNTIYF
>TRBV20-1|-|-|TRBJ1-4
TGCAGTGCTAGAGAGCAGGGGAATGGTGAAAAACTGTTTTTT
CSAREQGNGEKLFF
>TRBV7-2|few|-|TRBJ2-7
TGTGCCAGCAGCTTAGAGGCGGGCTACGAGCAGTACTTC
CASSLEAGYEQYF
>TRBV14|-|-|TRBJ2-2
TGTGCCAGCAGCCAAGAAAGCGGTTTGTACACCGGGGAGCTGTTTTTT
CASSQESGLYTGELFF
>TRBV9|-|-|TRBJ2-7
TGTGCCAGCAGCGTAGGTAGCGGTATCTCCTACGAGCAGTACTTC
CASSVGSGISYEQYF
>TRBV24-1|-|TRBD1|TRBJ1-2
TGTGCCACCAGTGAAAGACAGGGTGGTGGCTACACCTTC
CATSERQGGGYTF
>TRBV20-1|few|-|TRBJ1-2
TGCAGTGCTAGTCTTGACGGGTATGGCTACACCTTC
CSASLDGYGYTF
>TRBV7-2|-|-|TRBJ2-7
TGTGCCAGCAGCTCTGGGACTTGGGCCTACGAGCAGTACTTC
CASSSGTWAYEQYF
>TRBV7-8|few|-|TRBJ2-7
TGTGCCAGCAGTGACTACCCCGGGGCCGAGCAGTACTTC
CASSDYPGAEQYF
>TRBV28|-|TRBD2|TRBJ2-3
TGTGCCAGCAGTCCTTGGACTAGCGGATACACAGATACGCAGTATTTT
CASSPWTSGYTDTQYF
>TRBV6-2/TRBV6-3|-|TRBD2|TRBJ2-5
TGTGCCAGCAGTCCCCCGGGACTAGAAGAGACCCAGTACTTC
CASSPPGLEETQYF
>TRBV9|-|-|TRBJ1-1
TGTGCCAGCAGCCAGATGGGGGGGACTGAAGCTTTCTTT
CASSQMGGTEAFF
>TRBV6-5|-|-|TRBJ2-5
TGTGCCAGTACCCTTAGCCGGACCCACCAAGAGACCCAGTACTTC
CASTLSRTHQETQYF
>TRBV7-6|few|TRBD1|TRBJ2-5
TGTGCCAGCAGCTTGTGGACAGGGGACCAAGAGACCCAGTACTTC
CASSLWTGDQETQYF
>TRBV5-1|-|TRBD2|TRBJ2-7
TGCGCCAGCAGCCGGATGGCTATACGGGAGGGGATCGAGCAGTACTTC
CASSRMAIREGIEQYF
>TRBV3-1|once|-|TRBJ2-7
TGTGCCAGCAGCATAAATATTGCTTCTTACGAGCAGTACTTC
CASSINIASYEQYF
>TRBV28|-|TRBD2|TRBJ2-5
TGTGCCAGCAGTTTGGTGTGGAGACTAGCGGAAGAGACCCAGTACTTC
CASSLVWRLAEETQYF
>TRBV20-1|-|-|TRBJ2-6
TGCAGTGCTAACGCTCGGGGTCCTGGGGCCAACGTCCTGACTTTC
CSANARGPGANVLTF
>TRBV29-1|few|-|TRBJ2-7
TGCAGCGTTGAATACGCATTGGAGGACGAGCAGTACTTC
CSVEYALEDEQYF
>TRBV10-3|-|TRBD1|TRBJ1-3
TGTGCCATCAGCGGGGGACAGAGAAGCTCTGGAAACACCATATATTTT
CAISGGQRSSGNTIYF
>TRBV11-3|-|-|TRBJ2-7
TGTGCCAGCAGCTCTTTTATGGGCTACGAGCAGTACTTC
CASSSFMGYEQYF
>TRBV7-2|-|-|TRBJ1-2
TGTGCCAGCAGCTTACGTGGGGGATCTAACTATGGCTACACCTTC
CASSLRGGSNYGYTF
>TRBV3-1|few|TRBD2|TRBJ2-5
TGTGCCAGCAGCCAAGATTGGTGGGGGGGCCAAGAGACCCAGTACTTC
CASSQDWWGGQETQYF
>TRBV7-9|few|TRBD2|TRBJ2-1
TGTGCCAGCAGCTTAGCGGCTAGCGGGATGTTGGGTGAGCAGTTCTTC
CASSLAASGMLGEQFF
>TRBV7-9|-|-|TRBJ1-1
TGTGCCAGCAGCTTTGAAGAAAACACTGAAGCTTTCTTT
CASSFEENTEAFF
>TRBV6-2/TRBV6-3|few|-|TRBJ2-1
TGTGCCAGCAGTTACACGGGGGTTGAGCAGTTCTTC
CASSYTGVEQFF
>TRBV4-1|few|-|TRBJ1-1
TGCGCCAGCAGCCAAGAAGGGCTTGGGAACACTGAAGCTTTCTTT
CASSQEGLGNTEAFF
>TRBV14|-|-|TRBJ2-1
TGTGCCAGCAGCCAAGATGTGATAGCCAAATACAATGAGCAGTTCTTC
CASSQDVIAKYNEQFF
>TRBV27|-|-|TRBJ2-1
TGTGCCAGCCTTAAGGGCAATGAGCAGTTCTTC
CASLKGNEQFF
>TRBV7-9|few|-|TRBJ2-4
TGTGCCAGCAGCTTAGTTATGGAGGGCATTCAGTACTTC
CASSLVMEGIQYF
>TRBV29-1|few|-|TRBJ2-7
TGCAGCGTTGTTGAGCCCTGGACCTACGAGCAGTACTTC
CSVVEPWTYEQYF
>TRBV2|-|TRBD1|TRBJ1-1
TGTGCCAGCAGTGAACTGGGCCAGGGGGCTGATGAAGCTTTCTTT
CASSELGQGADEAFF
>TRBV7-2|few|TRBD1|TRBJ2-7
TGTGCCAGCACCTGGGACAGGACAACCTACGAGCAGTACTTC
CASTWDRTTYEQYF
>TRBV6-6|few|-|TRBJ1-4
TGTGCCAGCAGTTACTCGAGACAGACCCCAACTAATGAAAAACTGTTTTTT
CASSYSRQTPTNEKLFF
>TRBV5-1|-|-|TRBJ1-4
TGCGCCAGCAGCTTGGGTCTATCGACGGCCGCAACTAATGAAAAACTGTTTTTT
CASSLGLSTAATNEKLFF